Listed below are T cell receptor beta chains from one sample, sequenced in a study of T cells in Graves' hyperthyroidism and ophthalmopathy. TCRdb reprocessed the multiplex PCR reads via MiXCR and lists one record per CDR3 protein. The sample includes under 250,000 distinct CDR3 sequences, around 26% of them seen just once. The specimen was blood. The source is a woman between 40 and 50 years old with Graves' ophthalmopathy. Each CDR3 is given with its conserved first and last residue. The D gene is left open where the match is weak. Some rows have no size entry. The others give once, few or many, or a class for an expanded clone.

j_call | v_call | d_call | clone_size | cdr3_nt | cdr3_aa
TRBJ2-5 | TRBV24-1 | - | many | TGTGCCACCAGTGATTTCAGCAAAGAGACCCAGTACTTC | CATSDFSKETQYF
TRBJ2-4 | TRBV7-9 | - | many | TGTGCCAGCAGCTCTGCCAGCGACAAAAACATTCAGTACTTC | CASSSASDKNIQYF
TRBJ2-2 | TRBV19 | TRBD1 | many | TGTGCCAGTACTAGGGACAGGGGGTCGAACACCGGGGAGCTGTTTTTT | CASTRDRGSNTGELFF
TRBJ2-2 | TRBV12-3/TRBV12-4 | - | many | TGTGCCAGCAGTTTGAAGGGGGCCGGGGAGCTGTTTTTT | CASSLKGAGELFF
TRBJ1-5 | TRBV12-3/TRBV12-4 | - | - | TGTGCCAGCAGTCTAGGGGCTGGGAATCAGCCCCAGCATTTT | CASSLGAGNQPQHF
TRBJ2-7 | TRBV6-5 | - | many | TGTGCCAGCAGTTCCCCCCGGACCCAGACCTACGAGCAGTACTTC | CASSSPRTQTYEQYF
TRBJ2-5 | TRBV6-1 | - | - | TGTGCCAGCAGTCCACAAGTCTATCCAGGGCGAGAGACCCAGTACTTC | CASSPQVYPGRETQYF
TRBJ2-7 | TRBV4-2 | - | many | TGTGCCAGCAGCCAAGATTTAGGGCCCTACGAGCAGTACTTC | CASSQDLGPYEQYF
TRBJ1-5 | TRBV6-1 | - | - | TGTGCCAGCAGCCTACACCAGAATAGCAATCAGCCCCAGCATTTT | CASSLHQNSNQPQHF
TRBJ2-4 | TRBV5-1 | TRBD1 | - | TGCGCCAGCAGCTTGCCCGGGACAGGGATTGGGGTAGCCAAAAACATTCAGTACTTC | CASSLPGTGIGVAKNIQYF
TRBJ1-3 | TRBV7-2 | - | - | TGTGCCAGCAGCTTTGAAGCGGCTGGAAACACCATATATTTT | CASSFEAAGNTIYF
TRBJ2-4 | TRBV15 | - | once | TGTGCCACCAGCAGAGATACTCTTGGAGGTGTAGCCAAAAACATTCAGTACTTC | CATSRDTLGGVAKNIQYF
TRBJ2-4 | TRBV6-1 | - | many | TGTGCCAGCAGTGAAAGGGGGGACACCAGAAGAGGCTACCCCATTCAGTACTTC | CASSERGDTRRGYPIQYF
TRBJ1-1 | TRBV28 | - | many | TGTGCCAGCAGTTATCCAGGGACAATGAACACTGAAGCTTTCTTT | CASSYPGTMNTEAFF
TRBJ2-5 | TRBV5-6 | TRBD2 | many | TGTGCCAGCAGCTTTACGCTCCTAGCGGGAGCGGTCGAGACCCAGTACTTC | CASSFTLLAGAVETQYF
TRBJ2-7 | TRBV7-7 | TRBD2 | - | TGTGCCAGCAGCCCTAAAGTCGGGAGGTCCTACGAGCAGTGCTTC | CASSPKVGRSYEQCF
TRBJ1-3 | TRBV7-3 | - | many | TGTGCCAGCAGCATAGGGGCAGGGTACAATAACACCATATATTTT | CASSIGAGYNNTIYF
TRBJ2-2 | TRBV6-1 | - | - | TGTGCCAGCCGGACTATCGGACGGAAGAACACCGGGGAGCTGTTTTTT | CASRTIGRKNTGELFF
TRBJ1-1 | TRBV28 | - | many | TGTGCCAGCAGTTTTGAGCTGGGAGGGTGGGCTGAAGCTTTCTTT | CASSFELGGWAEAFF
TRBJ2-7 | TRBV9 | - | many | TGTGCCAGCAGCGTAGGGGGGTCTTTCTCCTACGAGCAGTACTTC | CASSVGGSFSYEQYF
TRBJ2-5 | TRBV11-3 | - | many | TGTGCCAGCAGCTCCACTAGCTCAGATGAGACCCAGTACTTC | CASSSTSSDETQYF
TRBJ2-7 | TRBV11-2 | TRBD1 | - | TGTGCCAGCAGTCCCGACAGGGGGTACGAGCAGTACTTC | CASSPDRGYEQYF
TRBJ2-5 | TRBV2 | TRBD2 | - | TGTGCCAGCAGTGAAACCCCCGTCGGCGGGGGGGAGACCCAGTACTTC | CASSETPVGGGETQYF
TRBJ2-5 | TRBV6-1 | TRBD1 | few | TGTGCCAGCAGAACATCGGGACAGGGTAAGGAGACCCAGTACTTC | CASRTSGQGKETQYF
TRBJ1-5 | TRBV7-2 | - | many | TGTGCCAGCAGCTTAGGGGACGGCAATCAGCCCCAGCATTTT | CASSLGDGNQPQHF
TRBJ2-7 | TRBV11-2 | - | many | TGTGCCAGCAGAGCAACCGGAACAGGGCTATACGAGCAGTACTTC | CASRATGTGLYEQYF
TRBJ1-2 | TRBV27 | TRBD1 | - | TGTGCCAGCAGTTACGTGGCAGGGGGGCACTATGGCTACACCTTC | CASSYVAGGHYGYTF
TRBJ1-5 | TRBV19 | TRBD1 | few | TGTGCCAATAGTCTCGGACAGGGCAATCAGCCCCAGCATTTT | CANSLGQGNQPQHF
TRBJ1-1 | TRBV29-1 | - | many | TGCAGCGTTGAAGCCTGGACAGCTGAAGCTTTCTTT | CSVEAWTAEAFF
TRBJ1-1 | TRBV28 | - | - | TGTGCCAGCAGTTTCGGAGGGCCGAACTCTGAAGCTTTCTTT | CASSFGGPNSEAFF
TRBJ2-7 | TRBV19 | - | many | TGTGCCAGTACCGGGACCGCGAGCTCCTACGAGCAGTACTTC | CASTGTASSYEQYF
TRBJ2-5 | TRBV7-3 | TRBD2 | many | TGTGCCAGCAGCTTACAGGGAGGGAGGTCGGAGACCCAGTACTTC | CASSLQGGRSETQYF
TRBJ1-2 | TRBV11-2 | - | few | TGTGCCAGCACCATAGACGGGGACTATGGCTACATCTTC | CASTIDGDYGYIF
TRBJ1-5 | TRBV12-3/TRBV12-4 | - | - | TGTGCCAGCAGTTCCCGTGTCAATTATCAGCCCCAGCATTTT | CASSSRVNYQPQHF
TRBJ1-6 | TRBV25-1 | TRBD1 | many | TGTGCCAGCAGACAGGGGGCGAAGAATTCACCCCTCCACTTT | CASRQGAKNSPLHF
TRBJ2-7 | TRBV24-1 | - | - | TGTGCCACCAGTGAAGCCGGTTTCGGGGGACACGAGCAGTACTTC | CATSEAGFGGHEQYF
TRBJ2-5 | TRBV11-2 | TRBD2 | many | TGTGCCAGCAGCTGGGGGGGGACTAGCGGGAAGGAGACCCAGTACTTC | CASSWGGTSGKETQYF
TRBJ2-7 | TRBV28 | TRBD2 | few | TGTGCCAGCATCCGGGCCGGGACTAGTAACGAGCAGTACTTC | CASIRAGTSNEQYF
TRBJ2-7 | TRBV28 | - | - | TGTGCCAGCAGACGGGCCAGTAACTACTACGAGCAGTACTTC | CASRRASNYYEQYF
TRBJ1-1 | TRBV19 | TRBD1 | few | TGTGCCAGTAGTATTCTCGGCAGGGGGGCCATGAACACTGAAGCTTTCTTT | CASSILGRGAMNTEAFF
TRBJ1-1 | TRBV5-1 | - | many | TGCGCCAGCAGCTGGGGGGACACCCACACTGAAGCTTTCTTT | CASSWGDTHTEAFF